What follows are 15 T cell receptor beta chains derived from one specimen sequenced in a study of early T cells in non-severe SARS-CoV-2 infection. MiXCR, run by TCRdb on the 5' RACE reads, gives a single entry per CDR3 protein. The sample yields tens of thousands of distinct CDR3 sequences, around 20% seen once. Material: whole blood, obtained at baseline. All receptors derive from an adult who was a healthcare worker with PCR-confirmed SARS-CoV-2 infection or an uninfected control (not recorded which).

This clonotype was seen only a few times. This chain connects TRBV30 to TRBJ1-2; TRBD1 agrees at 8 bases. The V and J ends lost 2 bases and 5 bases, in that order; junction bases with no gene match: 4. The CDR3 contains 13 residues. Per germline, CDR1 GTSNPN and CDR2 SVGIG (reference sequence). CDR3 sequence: CAWSPDREYGYTF. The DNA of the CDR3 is TGTGCCTGGAGTCCGGACAGGGAGTATGGCTACACCTTC.

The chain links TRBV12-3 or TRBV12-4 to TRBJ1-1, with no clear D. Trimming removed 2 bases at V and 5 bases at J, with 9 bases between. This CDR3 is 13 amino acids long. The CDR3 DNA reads TGTGCCAGCAGTTTAACAAGGGTGACTGAAGCTTTCTTT. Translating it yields CASSLTRVTEAFF.

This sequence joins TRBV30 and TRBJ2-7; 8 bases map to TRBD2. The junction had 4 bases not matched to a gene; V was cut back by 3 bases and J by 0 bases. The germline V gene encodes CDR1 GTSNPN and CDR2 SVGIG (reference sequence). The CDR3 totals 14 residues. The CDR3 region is CAWRKRGPSYEQYF. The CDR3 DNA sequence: TGTGCCTGGAGAAAGCGGGGGCCCTCCTACGAGCAGTACTTC.

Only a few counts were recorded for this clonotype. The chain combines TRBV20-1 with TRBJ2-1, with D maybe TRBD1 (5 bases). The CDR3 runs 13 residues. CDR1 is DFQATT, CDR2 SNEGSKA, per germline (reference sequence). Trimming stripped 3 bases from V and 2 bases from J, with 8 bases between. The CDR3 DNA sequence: TGCAGTGCTAGCCAGGGCGCCTACAATGAGCAGTTCTTC. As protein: CSASQGAYNEQFF.

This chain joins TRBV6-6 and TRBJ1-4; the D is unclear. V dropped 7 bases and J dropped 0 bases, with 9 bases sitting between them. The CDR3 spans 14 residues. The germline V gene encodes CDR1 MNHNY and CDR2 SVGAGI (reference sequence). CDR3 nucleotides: TGTGCCAGCAAGGACTATTCAACTAATGAAAAACTGTTTTTT. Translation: CASKDYSTNEKLFF.

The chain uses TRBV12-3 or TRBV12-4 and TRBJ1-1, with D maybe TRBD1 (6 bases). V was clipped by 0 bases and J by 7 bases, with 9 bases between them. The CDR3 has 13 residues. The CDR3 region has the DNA TGTGCCAGCAGTTTAGCGGGGGCAGATGAAGCTTTCTTT. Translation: CASSLAGADEAFF.

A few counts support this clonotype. The CDR3 nucleotides are TGTGCCAGCAGCCCCGGGCAGGCTGGGAGCGAGCAGTACTTC. Protein product: CASSPGQAGSEQYF. The chain uses TRBV7-9 and TRBJ2-7; D is perhaps TRBD2 (5 bases). Trimming cost V 5 bases and J 6 bases, with 17 bases left between them. CDR1 is SEHNR and CDR2 is FQNEAQ in the germline V gene (reference sequence). The CDR3 covers 14 residues.

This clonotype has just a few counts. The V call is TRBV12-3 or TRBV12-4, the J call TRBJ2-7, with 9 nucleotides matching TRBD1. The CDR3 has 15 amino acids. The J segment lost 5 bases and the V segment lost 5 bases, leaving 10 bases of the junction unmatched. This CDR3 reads CASSIGQGNWNEQYF. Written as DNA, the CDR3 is TGTGCCAGCAGTATCGGACAGGGGAATTGGAACGAGCAGTACTTC.

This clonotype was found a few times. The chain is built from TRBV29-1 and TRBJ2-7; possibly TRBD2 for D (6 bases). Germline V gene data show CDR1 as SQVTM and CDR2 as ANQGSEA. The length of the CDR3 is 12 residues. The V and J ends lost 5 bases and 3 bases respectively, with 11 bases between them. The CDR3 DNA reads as TGCAGCGTTAGCACGGGAGACTACGAGCAGTACTTC. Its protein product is CSVSTGDYEQYF.

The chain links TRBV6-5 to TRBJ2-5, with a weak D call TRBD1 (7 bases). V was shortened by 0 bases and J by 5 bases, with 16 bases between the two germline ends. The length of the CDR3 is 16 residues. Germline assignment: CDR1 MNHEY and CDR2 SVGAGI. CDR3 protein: CASSYSRGGTDETQYF. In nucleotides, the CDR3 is TGTGCCAGCAGTTACTCCCGGGGCGGGACAGACGAGACCCAGTACTTC.

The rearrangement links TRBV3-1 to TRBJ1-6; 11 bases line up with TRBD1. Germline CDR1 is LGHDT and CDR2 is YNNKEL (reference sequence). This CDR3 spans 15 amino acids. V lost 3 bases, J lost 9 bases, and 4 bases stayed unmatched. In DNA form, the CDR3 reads TGTGCCAGCAGCCAGACCGGGACAGGGGGTTCACCCCTCCACTTT. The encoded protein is CASSQTGTGGSPLHF.

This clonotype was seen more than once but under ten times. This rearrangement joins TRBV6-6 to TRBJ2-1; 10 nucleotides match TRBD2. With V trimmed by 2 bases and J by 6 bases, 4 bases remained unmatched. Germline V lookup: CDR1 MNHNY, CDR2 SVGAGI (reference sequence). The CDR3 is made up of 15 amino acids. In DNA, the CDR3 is TGTGCCAGCAGTTACGGCACTAGCGGGGTCAATGAGCAGTTCTTC. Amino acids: CASSYGTSGVNEQFF.

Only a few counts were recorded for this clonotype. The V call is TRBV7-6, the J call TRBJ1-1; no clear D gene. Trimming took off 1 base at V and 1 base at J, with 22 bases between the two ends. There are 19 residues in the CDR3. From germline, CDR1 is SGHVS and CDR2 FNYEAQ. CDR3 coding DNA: TGTGCCAGCAGCTTAGAAATACCCCACGGACGCCTGGGGAACACTGAAGCTTTCTTT. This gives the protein CASSLEIPHGRLGNTEAFF.

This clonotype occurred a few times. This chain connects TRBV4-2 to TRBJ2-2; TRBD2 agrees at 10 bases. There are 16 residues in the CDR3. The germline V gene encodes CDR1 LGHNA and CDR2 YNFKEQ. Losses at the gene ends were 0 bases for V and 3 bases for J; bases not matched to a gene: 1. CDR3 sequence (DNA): TGTGCCAGCAGCCAAGACCTAGCGGGAGACACCGGGGAGCTGTTTTTT. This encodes CASSQDLAGDTGELFF.

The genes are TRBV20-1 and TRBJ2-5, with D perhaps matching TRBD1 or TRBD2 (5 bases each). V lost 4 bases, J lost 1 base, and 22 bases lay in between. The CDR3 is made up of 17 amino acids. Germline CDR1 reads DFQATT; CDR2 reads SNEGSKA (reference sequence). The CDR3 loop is CSATRLGTPLLQETQYF. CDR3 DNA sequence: TGCAGTGCTACACGGTTGGGGACGCCGCTCCTCCAAGAGACCCAGTACTTC.